This T cell receptor (beta chain) was recorded in a study of cytomegalovirus exposure and HLA in healthy donors. Study summary: The same platform was used for the 110 or so validation repertoires as for the approximately 730 first-cohort repertoires, as reported in a later analysis. The study, taken as a whole, reports: A subsequent analysis found that TCR clusters from the first cohort also tended to co-occur in the 130 or so validation repertoires, with approximately 95% of cluster scores above 0. Using the classifier, cytomegalovirus status was reportedly diagnosed with high specificity and sensitivity. Some TCR beta chains (164 of them) were listed as cytomegalovirus-associated.

In the case of this clone: Its antigen is still unknown.

Measured with immunoSEQ multiplex PCR; TCRdb has only the in-frame clones, and not every one. This table has some 120,000 clones, about 84% appearing once. V shed 6 bases and J 4 bases; nucleotides not matched to a gene: 7. Germline values: CDR1 SGHRS, CDR2 YFSETQ. This CDR3 is 14 amino acids long. The sample consisted of PBMCs. This TCR derives from a woman in her 30s in good health and CMV-seronegative. This sequence joins TRBV5-1 and TRBJ2-7, with 10 bases that match TRBD2. The CDR3 nucleotides read TGCGCCAGCAAACAGCGGGGGGGAGATTACGAGCAGTACTTC. Protein sequence: CASKQRGGDYEQYF.